The rows below give T cell receptor beta chains drawn from one sample of a study of blood T cell repertoires in COVID-19. Assay used: immunoSEQ multiplex PCR; TCRdb lists only in-frame clones, some missing. The profile covers some 70,000 clones, with 79% appearing a single time and roughly a tenth taken by the ten largest. The specimen sequenced was peripheral blood. Receptor source: a woman between 50 and 59 years old with acute or convalescent COVID-19. CDR3s include the opening cysteine and the closing phenylalanine or tryptophan. The D gene is left open where the match is weak. For some rows the clone size is stated as once, few or many, or as a class when expanded; others skip it.

abundance	v_gene	j_gene	d_gene	len	CDR3aa	CDR3nt
NA	TRBV19	TRBJ1-2	NA	13	CASSLRDKRGYTF	TGTGCCAGTAGTCTCCGGGACAAGCGTGGCTACACCTTC
few	TRBV19	TRBJ1-1	NA	14	CASRSGRLNTEAFF	TGTGCCAGTAGGTCGGGGAGACTGAACACTGAAGCTTTCTTT
NA	TRBV6-5	TRBJ1-5	TRBD1	13	CATGQGNLQPQHF	TGTGCTACGGGACAGGGGAACCTTCAGCCCCAGCATTTT
NA	TRBV7-6	TRBJ2-3	NA	17	CASSHGTFSVGSDTQYF	TGTGCCAGCAGCCACGGGACTTTTTCAGTGGGATCCGATACGCAGTATTTT
NA	TRBV27	TRBJ1-6	TRBD1	15	CASSLGQGIGSPLHF	TGTGCCAGCAGCCTGGGACAGGGGATCGGTTCACCCCTCCACTTT
NA	TRBV7-6	TRBJ2-3	TRBD2	16	CASSLVPAGLTDTQYF	TGTGCCAGCAGCTTAGTCCCAGCGGGGCTCACAGATACGCAGTATTTT
NA	TRBV10-3	TRBJ1-5	TRBD1	16	CAISVGRDSWNQPQHF	TGTGCCATCAGTGTGGGTCGGGACAGTTGGAATCAGCCCCAGCATTTT
NA	TRBV18	TRBJ2-1	NA	15	CASSPPTPGSNEQFF	TGTGCCAGCTCACCACCGACACCTGGGAGCAATGAGCAGTTCTTC
NA	TRBV3-1/TRBV3-2	TRBJ2-3	TRBD2	18	CASSQEAQSGRRWDTQYF	TGTGCCAGCAGCCAAGAGGCCCAAAGCGGGAGGAGGTGGGATACGCAGTATTTT
NA	TRBV27	TRBJ1-2	TRBD1	17	CASSPRTGKGANYGYTF	TGTGCCAGCAGTCCTCGGACAGGGAAGGGTGCCAACTATGGCTACACCTTC
once	TRBV18	TRBJ2-1	NA	15	CASSPSRSPYNEQFF	TGTGCCAGCTCACCCAGCCGGAGCCCCTACAATGAGCAGTTCTTC
NA	TRBV7-9	TRBJ2-7	TRBD1	18	CASSRAGTGDLGRIEQYF	TGTGCCAGCAGCCGGGCCGGGACAGGGGACCTTGGGAGGATCGAGCAGTACTTC
once	TRBV6-5	TRBJ1-5	NA	13	CASSYRGELPQHF	TGTGCCAGCAGTTACCGGGGGGAATTGCCCCAGCATTTT
NA	TRBV27	TRBJ1-1	NA	14	CASSPGVDWTEAFF	TGTGCCAGCAGCCCCGGGGTTGATTGGACTGAAGCTTTCTTT
NA	TRBV7-3	TRBJ2-1	NA	15	CASSNTGTAPSAQFF	TGTGCCAGCAGCAACACCGGGACTGCCCCTTCTGCGCAGTTCTTC
NA	TRBV4-2	TRBJ2-7	TRBD2	12	CASSREGYEQYF	TGTGCCAGCAGCCGGGAGGGGTACGAGCAGTACTTC
NA	TRBV7-9	TRBJ1-1	NA	15	CASSLFGGLNTEAFF	TGTGCCAGCAGCTTATTCGGGGGGCTGAACACTGAAGCTTTCTTT
once	TRBV12-3/TRBV12-4	TRBJ1-2	TRBD1	13	CASRPTGGHGYTF	TGTGCCAGCAGGCCGACAGGGGGCCATGGCTACACCTTC
NA	TRBV18	TRBJ2-3	TRBD2	16	CASSPPFSGGVDTQYF	TGTGCCAGCTCACCACCCTTCAGCGGGGGGGTTGATACGCAGTATTTT
NA	TRBV19	TRBJ2-2	TRBD2	11	CASKSAGGLFF	TGTGCCAGTAAGAGCGCGGGAGGGCTGTTTTTT
few	TRBV10-2	TRBJ1-1	NA	13	CASSVAKSTEAFF	TGCGCCAGCAGTGTGGCAAAATCAACTGAAGCTTTCTTT
NA	TRBV7-3	TRBJ2-1	TRBD2	15	CASSLLAGGTIEQFF	TGTGCCAGCAGCTTACTAGCGGGGGGTACAATTGAGCAGTTCTTC
NA	TRBV6-5	TRBJ1-2	NA	14	CASSLSGGNYGYTF	TGTGCCAGCAGTCTGTCGGGGGGCAACTATGGCTACACCTTC
NA	TRBV4-1	TRBJ2-1	TRBD2	15	CASSQVGGGPNEQFF	TGCGCCAGCAGCCAAGTTGGCGGGGGGCCGAATGAGCAGTTCTTC
NA	TRBV29-1	TRBJ1-2	TRBD1	13	CSVPDRAPRGYTF	TGCAGCGTCCCAGACAGGGCCCCTCGGGGCTACACCTTC
NA	TRBV7-2	TRBJ1-1	NA	13	CASSLVPTAEAFF	TGTGCCAGCAGCTTAGTACCTACCGCTGAAGCTTTCTTT
NA	TRBV6-1	TRBJ1-1	TRBD1	16	CASSGDRGAFNTEAFF	TGTGCCAGCAGTGGTGACAGGGGCGCCTTCAACACTGAAGCTTTCTTT
NA	TRBV7-3	TRBJ2-3	TRBD1	15	CASSLTGTGTDTQYF	TGTGCCAGCAGCTTAACCGGGACAGGAACAGATACGCAGTATTTT
NA	TRBV27	TRBJ1-5	TRBD1	15	CASSSGTGGGQPQHF	TGTGCCAGCAGTTCGGGGACAGGGGGGGGTCAGCCCCAGCATTTT
NA	TRBV4-1	TRBJ2-1	TRBD2	17	CASSQDRGAGGSNEQFF	TGCGCCAGCAGCCAAGACCGGGGAGCGGGAGGCAGCAATGAGCAGTTCTTC
NA	TRBV30	TRBJ1-6	NA	14	CAWVPRRWNSPLHF	TGTGCCTGGGTCCCAAGGAGATGGAATTCACCCCTCCACTTT
NA	TRBV5-1	TRBJ2-7	NA	15	CASTLHGVSSYEQYF	TGCGCCAGCACACTTCACGGTGTGAGCTCCTACGAGCAGTACTTC
NA	TRBV14	TRBJ2-1	TRBD2	15	CASSPSGRAWNEQFF	TGTGCCAGCAGCCCTAGCGGGAGGGCGTGGAATGAGCAGTTCTTC
NA	TRBV29-1	TRBJ1-2	TRBD1	16	CSVGGTGDLSNYGYTF	TGCAGCGTCGGGGGGACAGGTGACCTTTCTAACTATGGCTACACCTTC